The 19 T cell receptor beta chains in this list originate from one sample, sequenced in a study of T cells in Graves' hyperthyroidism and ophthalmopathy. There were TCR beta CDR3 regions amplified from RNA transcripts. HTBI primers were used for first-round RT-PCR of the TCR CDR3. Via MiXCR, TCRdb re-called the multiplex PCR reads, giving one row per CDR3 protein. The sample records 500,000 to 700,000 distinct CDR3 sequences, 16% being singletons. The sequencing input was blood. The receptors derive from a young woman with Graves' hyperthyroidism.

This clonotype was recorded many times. The CDR3 reads CASSWTGTGSTGELFF. CDR3 bases: TGTGCCAGCAGCTGGACCGGGACAGGGTCCACCGGGGAGCTGTTTTTT. This chain uses TRBV7-8 with TRBJ2-2; 9 bases line up with TRBD1. The V gene's germline CDR1 is SGHVS and CDR2 FQNEAQ. The ends lost 4 bases at V and 4 bases at J; junction bases unmatched: 7. CDR3 length equals 16 residues.

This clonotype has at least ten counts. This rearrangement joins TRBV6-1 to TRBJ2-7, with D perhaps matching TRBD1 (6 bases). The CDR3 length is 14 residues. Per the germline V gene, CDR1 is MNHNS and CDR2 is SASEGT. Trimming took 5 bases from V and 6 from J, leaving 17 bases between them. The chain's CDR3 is CASSIRTAPSEQYF. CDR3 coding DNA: TGTGCCAGCAGTATCAGGACAGCTCCTAGCGAGCAGTACTTC.

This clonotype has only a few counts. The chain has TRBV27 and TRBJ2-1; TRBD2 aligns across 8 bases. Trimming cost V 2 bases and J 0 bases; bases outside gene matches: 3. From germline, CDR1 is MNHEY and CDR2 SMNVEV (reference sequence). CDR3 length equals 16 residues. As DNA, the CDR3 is TGTGCCAGCAGTTTAACTAGCGGAGACTCCTACAATGAGCAGTTCTTC. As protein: CASSLTSGDSYNEQFF.

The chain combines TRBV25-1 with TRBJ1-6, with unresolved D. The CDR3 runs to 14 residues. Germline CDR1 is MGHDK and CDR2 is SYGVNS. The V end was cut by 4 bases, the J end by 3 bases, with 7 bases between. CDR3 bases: TGTGCCAGCAGTGGGGTCCTCTATAATTCACCCCTCCACTTT. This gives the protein CASSGVLYNSPLHF.

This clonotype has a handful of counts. The CDR3 spells CASSHGANSYEQYF. CDR3 DNA sequence: TGTGCCAGCAGCCATGGGGCAAACTCCTACGAGCAGTACTTC. J is TRBJ2-7 and V is TRBV2; TRBD1 might be the D (5 bases). This CDR3 contains 14 residues. V was trimmed by 6 bases and J by 0 bases, leaving 12 bases between them. The germline CDR1 and CDR2 sequences are SNHLY and FYNNEI.

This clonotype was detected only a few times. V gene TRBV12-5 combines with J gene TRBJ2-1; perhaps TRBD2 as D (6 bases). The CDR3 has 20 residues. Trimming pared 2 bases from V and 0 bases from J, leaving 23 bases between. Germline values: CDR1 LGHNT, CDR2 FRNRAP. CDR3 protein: CASGLTRGLLNLNSYNEQFF. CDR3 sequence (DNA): TGTGCTAGTGGTTTGACCCGGGGACTGCTCAATCTAAACTCCTACAATGAGCAGTTCTTC.

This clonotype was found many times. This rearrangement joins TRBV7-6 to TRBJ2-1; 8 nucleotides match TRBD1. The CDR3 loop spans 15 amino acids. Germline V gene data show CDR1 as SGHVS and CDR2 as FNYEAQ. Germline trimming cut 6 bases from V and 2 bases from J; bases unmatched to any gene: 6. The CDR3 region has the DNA TGTGCCAGCAGACGCGGGACAGGCCCCTACAATGAGCAGTTCTTC. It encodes CASRRGTGPYNEQFF.

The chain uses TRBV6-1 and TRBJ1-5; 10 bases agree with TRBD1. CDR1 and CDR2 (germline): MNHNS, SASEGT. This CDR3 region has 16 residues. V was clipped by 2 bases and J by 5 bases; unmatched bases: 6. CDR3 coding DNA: TGTGCCAGCAGTGAATTCCCGGGACAGGGGTATCAGCCCCAGCATTTT. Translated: CASSEFPGQGYQPQHF.

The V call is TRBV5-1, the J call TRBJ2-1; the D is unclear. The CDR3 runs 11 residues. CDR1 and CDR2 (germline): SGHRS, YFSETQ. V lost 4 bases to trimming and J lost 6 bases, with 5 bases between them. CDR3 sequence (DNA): TGCGCCAGCAGCGCCATCAATGAGCAGTTCTTC. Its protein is CASSAINEQFF.

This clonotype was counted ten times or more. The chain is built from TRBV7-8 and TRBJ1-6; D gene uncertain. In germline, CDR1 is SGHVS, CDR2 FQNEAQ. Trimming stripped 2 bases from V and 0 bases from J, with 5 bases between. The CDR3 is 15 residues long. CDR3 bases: TGTGCCAGCAGCTTAAGTAGCTCCTATAATTCACCCCTCCACTTT. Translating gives CASSLSSSYNSPLHF.

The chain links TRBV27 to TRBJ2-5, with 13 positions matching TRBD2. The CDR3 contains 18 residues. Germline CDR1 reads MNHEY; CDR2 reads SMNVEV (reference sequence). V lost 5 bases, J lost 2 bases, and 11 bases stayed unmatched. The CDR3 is CASSPTTSGRARQETQYF. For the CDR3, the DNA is TGTGCCAGCAGTCCGACCACTAGCGGGAGGGCCAGACAAGAGACCCAGTACTTC.

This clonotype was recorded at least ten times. The CDR3: CASSARPSGRRNEQFF. CDR3 nucleotide sequence: TGTGCCAGCAGCGCTAGGCCTAGCGGGAGACGAAATGAGCAGTTCTTC. V gene TRBV7-2 combines with J gene TRBJ2-1; 10 bases agree with TRBD2. After removal of 5 bases from V and 7 bases from J, the junction contained 11 bases not matched to a gene. The V gene's germline CDR1 is SGHTA and CDR2 FQGNSA. The CDR3 is 16 amino acids.

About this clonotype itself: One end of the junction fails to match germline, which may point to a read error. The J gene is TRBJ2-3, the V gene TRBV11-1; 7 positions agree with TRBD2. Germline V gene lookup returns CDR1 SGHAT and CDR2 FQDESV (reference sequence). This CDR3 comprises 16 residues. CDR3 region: CASTYLVTGGTGTQYF. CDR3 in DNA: TGTGCCAGCACCTATCTCGTCACGGGAGGTACAGGTACGCAGTATTTT.

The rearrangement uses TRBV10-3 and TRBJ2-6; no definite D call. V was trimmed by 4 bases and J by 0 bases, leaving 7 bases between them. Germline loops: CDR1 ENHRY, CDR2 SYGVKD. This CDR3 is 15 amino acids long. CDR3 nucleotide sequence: TGTGCCATCAGTGTAATCCCCTCTGGGGCCAACGTCCTGACTTTC. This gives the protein CAISVIPSGANVLTF.

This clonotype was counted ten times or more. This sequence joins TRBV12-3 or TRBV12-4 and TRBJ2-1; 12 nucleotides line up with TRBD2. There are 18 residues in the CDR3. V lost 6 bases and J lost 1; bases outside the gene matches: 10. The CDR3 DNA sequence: TGTGCCAGCAGCCGAGGCCCTAGCGGGAGGGGGTCCTACAATGAGCAGTTCTTC. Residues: CASSRGPSGRGSYNEQFF.

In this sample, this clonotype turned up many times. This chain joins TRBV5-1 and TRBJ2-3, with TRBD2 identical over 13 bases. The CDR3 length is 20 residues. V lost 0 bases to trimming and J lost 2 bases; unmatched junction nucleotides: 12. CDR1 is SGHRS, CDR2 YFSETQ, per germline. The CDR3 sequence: CASSLAGTGTSGANTDTQYF. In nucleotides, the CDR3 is TGCGCCAGCAGCTTGGCCGGGACAGGGACTAGCGGGGCTAACACAGATACGCAGTATTTT.

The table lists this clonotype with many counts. The CDR3, as DNA: TGTGCCAGCACCCTGATAGCGGGTTACCAAGAGACCCAGTACTTC. Translation gives CASTLIAGYQETQYF. The V call is TRBV7-8, the J call TRBJ2-5; 7 positions agree with TRBD2. The CDR3 consists of 15 residues. In germline, CDR1 is SGHVS, CDR2 FQNEAQ. With 7 bases clipped from V and 0 bases from J, the junction kept 8 bases outside the gene matches.

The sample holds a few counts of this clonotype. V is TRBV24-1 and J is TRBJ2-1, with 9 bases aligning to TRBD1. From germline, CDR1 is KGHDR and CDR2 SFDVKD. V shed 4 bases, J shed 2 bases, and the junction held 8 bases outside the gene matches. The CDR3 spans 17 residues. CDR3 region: CATSEAAGTGTYNEQFF. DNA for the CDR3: TGTGCCACCAGTGAGGCCGCCGGGACAGGGACCTACAATGAGCAGTTCTTC.

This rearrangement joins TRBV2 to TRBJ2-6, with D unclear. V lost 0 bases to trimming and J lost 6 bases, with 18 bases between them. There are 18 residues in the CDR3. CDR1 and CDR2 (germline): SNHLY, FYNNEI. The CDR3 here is CASSEALRAPRVANVLTF. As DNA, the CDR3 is TGTGCCAGCAGTGAAGCGCTAAGGGCCCCCCGCGTGGCCAACGTCCTGACTTTC.